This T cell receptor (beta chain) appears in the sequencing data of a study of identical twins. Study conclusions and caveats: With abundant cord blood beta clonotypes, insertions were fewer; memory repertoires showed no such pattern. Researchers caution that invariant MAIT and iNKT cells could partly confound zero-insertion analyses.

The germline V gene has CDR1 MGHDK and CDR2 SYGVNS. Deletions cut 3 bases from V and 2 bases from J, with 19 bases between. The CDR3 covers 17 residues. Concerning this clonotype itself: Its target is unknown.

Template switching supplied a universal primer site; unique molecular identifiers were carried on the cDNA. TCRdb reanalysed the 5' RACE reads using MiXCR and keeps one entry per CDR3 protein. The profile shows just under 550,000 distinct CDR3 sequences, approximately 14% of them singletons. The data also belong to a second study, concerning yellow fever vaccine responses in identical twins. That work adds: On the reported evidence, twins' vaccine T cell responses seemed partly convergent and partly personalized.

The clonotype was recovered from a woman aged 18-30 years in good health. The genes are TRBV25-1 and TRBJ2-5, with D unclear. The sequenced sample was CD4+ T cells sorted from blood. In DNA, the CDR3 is TGTGCCAGCAGTGAGGGTCGGGCAGCAAGGGCGCAAGAGACCCAGTACTTC. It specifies CASSEGRAARAQETQYF.